The 26 T cell receptor beta chains in this list originate from one sample, sequenced in a study of T cell responses to AZD1222 COVID-19 vaccine. This table comes from immunoSEQ multiplex PCR, and its TCRdb copy is limited to in-frame clones, with some not included. The sample carries 120,000 to 150,000 clones, around 90% recorded once. The sample here was peripheral blood, taken on day 0 of AZD1222 vaccination. All receptors derive from an adult in good health.

In this sample, this clone turned up once. The V call is TRBV6-5, the J call TRBJ2-1, with 8 bases matching TRBD2. Germline assignment: CDR1 MNHEY and CDR2 SVGAGI. CDR3 length equals 16 residues. V gave up 1 base and J gave up 8 bases; unmatched junction bases: 10. The CDR3 is CASSYFGGSGSYEQFF. The CDR3 region has the DNA TGTGCCAGCAGTTACTTTGGGGGAAGCGGGAGCTATGAGCAGTTCTTC.

The chain is built from TRBV6-1 and TRBJ1-5; D ambiguous. Germline V gives CDR1 MNHNS, CDR2 SASEGT. There are 15 residues in the CDR3. The V end lost 0 bases, the J end lost 0 bases, and 6 bases lay between the germline ends. The CDR3 DNA follows: TGTGCCAGCAGTGAAGCCGGGTATAGCAATCAGCCCCAGCATTTT. Translating it yields CASSEAGYSNQPQHF.

This chain uses TRBV6-1 with TRBJ1-1; D gene unclear. Germline V gene sequence: CDR1 MNHNS, CDR2 SASEGT. V was shortened by 2 bases and J by 8 bases, with 12 bases between the two germline ends. CDR3 length: 13 amino acids. This CDR3 reads CASSELPPIEAFF. The CDR3 region has the DNA TGTGCCAGCAGTGAATTACCCCCTATCGAAGCTTTCTTT.

The chain recombines TRBV4-3 with TRBJ2-7; D is perhaps TRBD1 (6 bases). Trimming pared 1 base from V and 1 base from J, leaving 11 bases between. CDR1 LGHNA and CDR2 YSLEER come from the germline V gene. The CDR3 runs to 15 residues. This chain's CDR3 is CASSQGTARSYEQYF. The CDR3 DNA reads TGCGCCAGCAGCCAAGGGACAGCTAGATCCTACGAGCAGTACTTC.

The chain joins TRBV7-8 to TRBJ2-7, with TRBD1 as a possible D gene (5 bases). This CDR3 spans 16 amino acids. Trimming pared 5 bases from V and 2 bases from J, leaving 19 bases between. The germline gives CDR1 SGHVS, CDR2 FQNEAQ. CDR3 in amino acids: CASSASPRQKPYEQYF. DNA for the CDR3: TGTGCCAGCAGCGCAAGTCCGAGACAGAAACCCTACGAGCAGTACTTC.

The chain links TRBV2 to TRBJ1-2; TRBD1 matches 9 bases. Germline V gene lookup returns CDR1 SNHLY and CDR2 FYNNEI. The CDR3 loop spans 15 amino acids. V lost 6 bases to trimming and J lost 3 bases; unmatched junction nucleotides: 8. The CDR3 nucleotides read TGTGCCAGCAGGAAACGGACAGGGGCGGACTATGGCTACACCTTC. Amino acids: CASRKRTGADYGYTF.

The genes are TRBV28 and TRBJ2-7, with 11 bases identical to TRBD1. This CDR3 is 14 amino acids long. Germline V CDR1 and CDR2: MDHEN, SYDVKM. The junction had 5 bases not matched to a gene; V was cut back by 5 bases and J by 5 bases. CDR3 nucleotides: TGTGCCAGCAGTCCTCGGGACAGGGGGAACGAGCAGTACTTC. Protein product: CASSPRDRGNEQYF.

The chain has TRBV14 and TRBJ2-3, with D unclear. This CDR3 is 16 amino acids long. Trimming shortened V by 1 base and J by 2 bases, and 13 bases separated the two germline ends. Germline V CDR1 and CDR2: SGHDN, FVKESK. This CDR3 reads CASSQGLRPFTDTQYF. CDR3 in DNA: TGTGCCAGCAGCCAAGGACTCCGACCGTTCACAGATACGCAGTATTTT.

The sample holds one count of this clone. The chain has TRBV20-1 and TRBJ2-2; 7 nucleotides match TRBD2. The CDR3 totals 16 residues. Looked up from germline, CDR1 is DFQATT and CDR2 is SNEGSKA (reference sequence). J was trimmed by 0 bases and V by 3 bases; bases with no gene match: 7. CDR3 sequence reads: CSASPGLGANTGELFF. The DNA of the CDR3 is TGCAGTGCTAGTCCCGGACTAGGGGCGAACACCGGGGAGCTGTTTTTT.

This chain joins TRBV19 and TRBJ2-7; D gene unclear. The V gene's germline CDR1 is LNHDA and CDR2 SQIVND (reference sequence). Trimming removed 3 bases from V and 0 bases from J, with 9 bases in between. There are 14 residues in the CDR3. Here the CDR3 reads CASSIIGGSYEQYF. DNA for the CDR3: TGTGCCAGTAGTATTATCGGCGGCTCCTACGAGCAGTACTTC.

The chain joins TRBV7-8 to TRBJ1-6; TRBD1 might be the D (6 bases). Germline loops: CDR1 SGHVS, CDR2 FQNEAQ. Deletions cut 5 bases from V and 2 bases from J, with 13 bases between. This CDR3 comprises 16 residues. Written as DNA, the CDR3 is TGTGCCAGCAGCGAAATAGGGGGGACCTATAATTCACCCCTCCACTTT. Translating it yields CASSEIGGTYNSPLHF.

Points on this clone: A read error may produce the germline difference seen at one junction end. The rearrangement uses TRBV2 and TRBJ1-1, with D maybe TRBD1 (5 bases). Germline V CDR1 and CDR2: SNHLY, FYNNEI. CDR3 length equals 14 residues. The CDR3 protein is CASSEEGLNAEAFF. For the CDR3, the DNA is TGTGCCAGCAGTGAGGAGGGGCTGAACGCTGAAGCTTTCTTT.

The chain's CDR3 is CASSQELAWEQFF. The DNA for the CDR3 is TGTGCCAGCAGCCAAGAGCTAGCTTGGGAGCAGTTCTTC. The chain employs TRBV14 and TRBJ2-1, with a tentative D call TRBD2 (5 bases). The ends were cut back, 0 bases at V and 10 bases at J, with 10 bases in the middle. The CDR3 spans 13 residues. CDR1 is SGHDN, CDR2 FVKESK, per germline.

This sequence joins TRBV11-3 and TRBJ2-1; 12 nucleotides match TRBD2. The CDR3 covers 18 residues. V gave up 5 bases and J gave up 1 base; unmatched junction bases: 9. Germline assignment: CDR1 SGHNT and CDR2 YENEEA. The DNA for the CDR3 is TGTGCCAGCAGCCGAACTGCTAGCGGGAGGGCATCCTACAATGAGCAGTTCTTC. This codes for CASSRTASGRASYNEQFF.

This clone was recorded only once. The CDR3: CASSLGLAGGTYEQYF. The CDR3 DNA sequence: TGTGCCAGCAGCTTAGGACTAGCGGGAGGAACCTACGAGCAGTACTTC. The gene calls are TRBV7-2 and TRBJ2-7; the match to TRBD2 covers 13 bases. Germline V gene sequence: CDR1 SGHTA, CDR2 FQGNSA. V gave up 1 base and J gave up 2 bases; unmatched junction bases: 2. The CDR3 runs to 16 residues.

This sequence joins TRBV9 and TRBJ2-7; 12 positions match TRBD2. From germline, CDR1 is SGDLS and CDR2 YYNGEE. Trimming took 4 bases from V and 7 from J; bases not matched to a gene: 12. The CDR3 loop spans 16 amino acids. CDR3 amino acids: CASSLNRASGREEQYF. The DNA of the CDR3 is TGTGCCAGCAGCCTTAACCGGGCTAGCGGGAGGGAGGAGCAGTACTTC.

The chain couples TRBV27 to TRBJ1-3; D ambiguous. The CDR3 runs to 13 residues. CDR1 is MNHEY and CDR2 is SMNVEV in the germline V gene (reference sequence). The V and J ends lost 8 bases and 2 bases respectively, with 10 bases between them. The CDR3 DNA reads TGTGCCAGCGGGGAGCTCCCTGGAAACACCATATATTTT. Translated: CASGELPGNTIYF.

The chain employs TRBV3-1 (or the pseudogene TRBV3-2) and TRBJ2-2; no definite D call. The CDR3 extends over 13 amino acids. Germline V gene sequence: CDR1 LGHDT, CDR2 YNNKEL (reference sequence). Trimming removed 2 bases from V and 4 bases from J, with 5 bases in between. The CDR3 spells CASSQLITGELFF. CDR3 nucleotides: TGTGCCAGCAGCCAATTGATCACCGGGGAGCTGTTTTTT.

This clone was seen only once. DNA for the CDR3: TGTGCCAGCAGTTTATCATCTGTGAGAATTGAAAAACTGTTTTTT. Its protein is CASSLSSVRIEKLFF. The genes are TRBV27 and TRBJ1-4, with D hard to call. Trimming left V 0 bases short and J 7 bases short, with 12 bases between. The CDR3 is made up of 15 amino acids. The V gene's germline CDR1 is MNHEY and CDR2 SMNVEV (reference sequence).

This clone appeared a single time. V gene TRBV5-4 combines with J gene TRBJ1-2, with a possible D match to TRBD1 (6 bases). Germline CDR1 reads SGHNT; CDR2 reads YYREEE (reference sequence). The CDR3 contains 15 residues. V dropped 4 bases and J dropped 9 bases, with 22 bases sitting between them. The CDR3 is CASSPSMGAGYRYTF. In DNA, the CDR3 is TGTGCCAGCAGCCCCTCCATGGGGGCAGGGTATCGCTACACCTTC.

This chain uses TRBV7-8 with TRBJ1-5; unclear D gene. Trimming left V 0 bases short and J 1 base short, with 7 bases between. CDR3 length: 15 amino acids. Germline V CDR1 and CDR2: SGHVS, FQNEAQ. For the CDR3, the DNA is TGTGCCAGCAGCTTAGCGCCGGGAAGCAATCAGCCCCAGCATTTT. Its translation is CASSLAPGSNQPQHF.

The rearrangement links TRBV13 to TRBJ1-6, with TRBD1 as a possible D gene (5 bases). The V gene's germline CDR1 is PRHDT and CDR2 FYEKMQ (reference sequence). Trimming shortened V by 3 bases and J by 9 bases, and 12 bases separated the two germline ends. The CDR3 runs to 14 residues. In DNA, the CDR3 is TGTGCCAGCAGCTTCGGGGGGGGGTTTTCACCCCTCCACTTT. It yields the protein CASSFGGGFSPLHF. The variable domain in full, completed from reference TRBV13 and TRBJ1-6, reads AAGVIQSPRHLIKEKRETATLKCYPIPRHDTVYWYQQGPGQDPQFLISFYEKMQSDKGSIPDRFSAQQFSDYHSELNMSSLELGDSALYFCASSFGGGFSPLHFGNGTRLTVT.

The chain's CDR3 is CASSPVDKNTEAFF. The CDR3 region has the DNA TGTGCCAGCTCACCAGTGGACAAGAACACTGAAGCTTTCTTT. The chain employs TRBV18 and TRBJ1-1; possible D gene TRBD1, 5 bases. The V and J ends lost 2 bases and 1 base respectively, with 8 bases between them. This CDR3 has 14 amino acids. In germline, CDR1 is KGHSH, CDR2 LQKENI.

The chain has TRBV19 and TRBJ2-5; a weak D match, TRBD2 (6 bases). The CDR3 length is 15 residues. CDR1 and CDR2 (germline): LNHDA, SQIVND (reference sequence). V lost 4 bases and J lost 4, with 16 bases in between. CDR3 sequence reads: CASSTTLLASETQYF. Here the CDR3 DNA reads TGTGCCAGTAGTACTACCCTCCTAGCGTCAGAGACCCAGTACTTC.

This chain links TRBV4-2 with TRBJ2-3; D ambiguous. This CDR3 is built from 16 residues. Germline-derived CDR1 and CDR2 are LGHNA and YNFKEQ. Trimming pared 0 bases from V and 0 bases from J, leaving 10 bases between. The CDR3 bases are TGTGCCAGCAGCCAAGAAGGCGGCGGAAGCACAGATACGCAGTATTTT. It is translated as CASSQEGGGSTDTQYF.

V is TRBV6-5 and J is TRBJ1-2; D possibly corresponds to TRBD1 (6 bases). Germline V gene sequence: CDR1 MNHEY, CDR2 SVGAGI. V was clipped by 8 bases and J by 0 bases, with 13 bases between them. The CDR3 runs 14 residues. CDR3 in DNA: TGTGCCAGCGGGGGCATAGGGTCTAACTATGGCTACACCTTC. Its protein is CASGGIGSNYGYTF.